This T cell receptor (beta chain) was documented in a study of shared clonotypes between healthy human individuals. CD45RO-negative, CCR7-positively selected cells formed the naive CD8 fraction, excluding terminally differentiated effector memory CD45RA+ cells. Method: immunoSEQ multiplex PCR; TCRdb's copy keeps in-frame clones and lacks some. The sample yields about 700,000 clones, around 92% seen once. Germline V gene lookup returns CDR1 MNHEY and CDR2 SVGAGI. CDR3 size: 14 residues. V dropped 8 bases and J dropped 0 bases, with 10 bases sitting between them. Specimen: naive CD8+ T cells sorted from blood. The TCR comes from a young man in good health. V and J are TRBV6-5 and TRBJ2-2, with D possibly TRBD2 on 5 matching bases. Here the CDR3 DNA reads TGTGCCAGCGGGCCGGGGTCGAACACCGGGGAGCTGTTTTTT. Its translation: CASGPGSNTGELFF.